The TCR beta chain described here comes from a study of cytomegalovirus exposure and HLA in healthy donors. Overall study findings and caveats: In vitro experiments confirmed that three CMV-associated chains were specific for CMV antigens. There were several of the most significant clusters that appeared linked to common viral pathogens in a later analysis. Previously analyzed data showed that most TCR beta V segments were productive at a frequency of about 90% or about 30%.

The PCR employed 60 Vbeta primers together with 13 Jbeta primers. TCRdb's table, derived via immunoSEQ multiplex PCR, lists solely in-frame clones and lacks some. This table holds 99,000 or so clones, around 9.1% found once. This clone has only a few counts. No antigen is known for it. Germline V gene sequence: CDR1 SQVTM, CDR2 ANQGSEA. Trimming at V came to 7 bases and at J to 9 bases, leaving 8 bases not matched to a gene. The CDR3 is 12 amino acids. The V gene is TRBV29-1, the J gene TRBJ2-2, with 7 bases that match TRBD1. The source material was PBMCs. The clonotype originates from a man between 40 and 49 years old in good health and CMV-seropositive. As DNA, the CDR3 is TGCAGCGCCACCGAACAGGGGTGGGAGCTGTTTTTT. It encodes CSATEQGWELFF.